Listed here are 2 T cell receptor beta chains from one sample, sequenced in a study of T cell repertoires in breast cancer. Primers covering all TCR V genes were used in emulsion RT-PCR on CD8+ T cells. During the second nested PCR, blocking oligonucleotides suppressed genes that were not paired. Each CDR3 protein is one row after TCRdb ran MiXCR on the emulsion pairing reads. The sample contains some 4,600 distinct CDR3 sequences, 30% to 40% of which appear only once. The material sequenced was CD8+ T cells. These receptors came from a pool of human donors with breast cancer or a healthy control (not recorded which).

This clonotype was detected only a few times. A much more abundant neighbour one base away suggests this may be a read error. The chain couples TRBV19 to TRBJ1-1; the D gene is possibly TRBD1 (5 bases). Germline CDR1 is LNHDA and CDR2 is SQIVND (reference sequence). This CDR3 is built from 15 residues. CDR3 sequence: CASNRGTGRVTKAFF. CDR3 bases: TGTGCCAGTAACCGGGGGACGGGACGAGTCACTAAAGCTTTCTTT.

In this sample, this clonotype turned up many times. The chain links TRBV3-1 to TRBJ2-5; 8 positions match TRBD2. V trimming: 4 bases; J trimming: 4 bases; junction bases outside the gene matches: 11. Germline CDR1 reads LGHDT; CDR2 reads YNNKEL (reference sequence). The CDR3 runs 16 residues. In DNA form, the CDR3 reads TGTGCCAGCAGCCCCGCGGGGGGACACCCACGAGAGACCCAGTACTTC. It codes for CASSPAGGHPRETQYF.